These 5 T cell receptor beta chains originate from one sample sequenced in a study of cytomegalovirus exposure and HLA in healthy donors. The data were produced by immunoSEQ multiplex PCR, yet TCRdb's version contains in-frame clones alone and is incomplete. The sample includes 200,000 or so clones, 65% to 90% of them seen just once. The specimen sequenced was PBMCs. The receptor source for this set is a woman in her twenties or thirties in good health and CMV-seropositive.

The CDR3 loop is CASNLGSRVETQYF. The CDR3 DNA sequence: TGTGCCAGCAATTTGGGGAGTCGGGTAGAGACCCAGTACTTC. This chain links TRBV2 with TRBJ2-5; TRBD2 is a possible D gene (5 bases). Germline loops: CDR1 SNHLY, CDR2 FYNNEI. V shed 7 bases and J shed 4 bases, with 16 bases lying between them. The CDR3 is made up of 14 amino acids. The entire variable domain, with the rest obtained from reference TRBV2 and TRBJ2-5, is as follows: EPEVTQTPSHQVTQMGQEVILRCVPISNHLYFYWYRQILGQKVEFLVSFYNNEISEKSEIFDDQFSVERPDGSNFTLKIRSTKLEDSAMYFCASNLGSRVETQYFGPGTRLLVL.

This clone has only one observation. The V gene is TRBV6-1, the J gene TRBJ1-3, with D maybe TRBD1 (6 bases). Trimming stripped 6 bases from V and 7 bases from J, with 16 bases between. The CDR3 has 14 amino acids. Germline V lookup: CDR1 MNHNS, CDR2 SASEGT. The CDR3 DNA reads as TGTGCCAGCAGCTTCGACAGGCTGGGGAACACCATATATTTT. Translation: CASSFDRLGNTIYF.

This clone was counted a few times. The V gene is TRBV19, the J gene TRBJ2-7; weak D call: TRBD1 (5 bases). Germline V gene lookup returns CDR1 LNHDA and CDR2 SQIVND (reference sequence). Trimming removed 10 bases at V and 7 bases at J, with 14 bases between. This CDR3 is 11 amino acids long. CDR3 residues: CATSGLKEQYF. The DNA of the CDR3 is TGTGCCACTTCAGGGTTGAAAGAGCAGTACTTC.

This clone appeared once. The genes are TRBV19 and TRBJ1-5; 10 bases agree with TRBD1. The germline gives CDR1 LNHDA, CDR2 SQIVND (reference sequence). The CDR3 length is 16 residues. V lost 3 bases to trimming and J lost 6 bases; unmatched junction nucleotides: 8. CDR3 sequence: CASSISRDRGRQPQHF. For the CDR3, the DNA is TGTGCCAGTAGTATCTCCCGGGACAGGGGCCGTCAGCCCCAGCATTTT.

The CDR3 here is CASSLTPGGNYGYTF. The CDR3 region has the DNA TGTGCCAGCAGCTTAACCCCCGGCGGCAACTATGGCTACACCTTC. The V and J genes are TRBV7-3 and TRBJ1-2, with D hard to call. The CDR3 runs 15 residues. With 0 bases removed from V and 2 bases from J, the gap between germline ends came to 10 bases. Germline assignment: CDR1 SGHTA and CDR2 FQGTGA.